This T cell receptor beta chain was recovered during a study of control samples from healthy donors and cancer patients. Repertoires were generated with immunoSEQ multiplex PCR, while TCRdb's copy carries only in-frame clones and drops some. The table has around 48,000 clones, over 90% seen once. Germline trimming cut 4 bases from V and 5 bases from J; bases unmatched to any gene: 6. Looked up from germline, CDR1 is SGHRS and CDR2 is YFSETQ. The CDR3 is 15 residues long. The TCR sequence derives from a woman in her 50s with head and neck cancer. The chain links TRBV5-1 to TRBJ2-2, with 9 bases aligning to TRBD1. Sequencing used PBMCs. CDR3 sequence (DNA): TGCGCCAGCAGCCAGGGGACAGGGAGGACCGGGGAGCTGTTTTTT. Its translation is CASSQGTGRTGELFF.